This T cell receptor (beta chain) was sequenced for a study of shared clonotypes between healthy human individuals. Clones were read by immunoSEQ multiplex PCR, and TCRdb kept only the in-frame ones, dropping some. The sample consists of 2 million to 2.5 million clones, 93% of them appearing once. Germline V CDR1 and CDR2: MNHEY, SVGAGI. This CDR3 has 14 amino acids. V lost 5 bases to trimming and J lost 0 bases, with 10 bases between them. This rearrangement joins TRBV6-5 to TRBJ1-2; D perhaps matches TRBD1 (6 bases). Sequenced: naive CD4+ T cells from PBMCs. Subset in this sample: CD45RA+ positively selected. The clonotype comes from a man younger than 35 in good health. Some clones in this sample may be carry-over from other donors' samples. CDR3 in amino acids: CASSQQGPNYGYTF. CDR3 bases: TGTGCCAGCAGTCAGCAGGGGCCTAACTATGGCTACACCTTC.